This T cell receptor (beta chain) was retrieved from a study of blood T cells in healthy people across ages. Next came a second PCR, run for about 7 to 12 cycles, which used a sample-barcoded 5' primer along with a J-beta primer mix. TCRdb re-analysed the 5' RACE reads in MiXCR, keeping a single row per CDR3 protein. The sample has 600,000 to 1,000,000 distinct CDR3 sequences, about three fifths seen once. The J segment lost 4 bases and the V segment lost 3 bases, leaving 12 bases of the junction unmatched. The CDR3 totals 15 residues. CDR1 DFQATT and CDR2 SNEGSKA come from the germline V gene (reference sequence).

This sequence originates from a man aged 25 to 40 in good health. This chain joins TRBV20-1 and TRBJ2-7; 7 bases are shared with TRBD1. The specimen sequenced was blood. CDR3 DNA: TGCAGTGCTAGTAATCGACAGGGCCTGTTGTACGAGCAGTACTTC. Protein: CSASNRQGLLYEQYF.